This TCR beta chain was found in a study of T-cell reconstitution after alpha-beta-depleted transplantation in children. The germline V and J ends were trimmed by 4 bases and 5 bases, with 12 bases remaining between them. Germline V gives CDR1 SGHTA, CDR2 FQGNSA. This CDR3 contains 15 residues. Unique molecular identifiers were built into the TCRbeta library. TCRdb passed the PCR reads through MiXCR, listing each CDR3 protein once. Altogether about 500,000 distinct CDR3 sequences are present, roughly 33% being singletons, with the ten largest covering around 2.5%. This specimen consisted of PBMCs from the stem cell graft donor, obtained from the stem cell graft. The chain is built from TRBV7-2 and TRBJ1-6; a possible D gene is TRBD1 (6 bases). The sequence derives from a human donor who donated a stem cell graft to a child with aplastic anemia. The CDR3 protein is CASSSRRGNNSPLHF. In DNA, the CDR3 is TGTGCCAGCAGCTCCAGGAGGGGGAATAATTCACCCCTCCACTTT.